Listed below are T cell receptor beta chains from one sample, sequenced in a study of T cells in Graves' hyperthyroidism and ophthalmopathy. TCRdb re-called the multiplex PCR reads through MiXCR, storing one row per CDR3 protein. There are 600,000 or so distinct CDR3 sequences in the sample; 14% occur only once, and approximately 6.4% lies in the top ten. The sample taken for sequencing was blood. Every receptor here comes from a woman aged 18 to 35 with Graves' ophthalmopathy. Both conserved end residues are part of each CDR3. The order of the fields is CDR3 protein, CDR3 DNA, D gene, clone size, J gene, V gene. The D gene is left open where the match is weak. Clone size is not always given. Where it is, it says once, few, many or a class for expanded clones.

cdr3_aa: CASSRGGTSFAQYF
cdr3_nt: TGTGCCAGCAGCCGGGGAGGGACTAGCTTTGCGCAGTATTTT
d_call: TRBD2
clone_size: .
j_call: TRBJ2-3
v_call: TRBV7-3

cdr3_aa: CASSLRQGTNTEAFF
cdr3_nt: TGTGCCAGCAGTCTCCGACAGGGGACAAACACTGAAGCTTTCTTT
d_call: TRBD1
clone_size: many
j_call: TRBJ1-1
v_call: TRBV12-3/TRBV12-4

cdr3_aa: CASSPTWDFGGLYNEQFF
cdr3_nt: TGTGCCAGCAGTCCCACTTGGGACTTTGGGGGCCTTTACAATGAGCAGTTCTTC
d_call: .
clone_size: .
j_call: TRBJ2-1
v_call: TRBV12-3/TRBV12-4

cdr3_aa: CASSQDGQTKSTGELFF
cdr3_nt: TGCGCCAGCAGCCAAGACGGACAGACAAAGAGCACCGGGGAGCTGTTTTTT
d_call: .
clone_size: .
j_call: TRBJ2-2
v_call: TRBV4-1

cdr3_aa: CASSPSLGDYGYTF
cdr3_nt: TGTGCCAGCAGCCCCTCGCTGGGGGATTATGGCTACACCTTC
d_call: .
clone_size: many
j_call: TRBJ1-2
v_call: TRBV11-2

cdr3_aa: CASSLVKGGRNYEQYF
cdr3_nt: TGTGCCAGCAGCTTAGTGAAAGGGGGAAGGAACTACGAGCAGTACTTC
d_call: .
clone_size: few
j_call: TRBJ2-7
v_call: TRBV7-6

cdr3_aa: CASSRGVSLVEQYF
cdr3_nt: TGTGCCAGCAGCCGGGGGGTTTCACTAGTCGAGCAGTACTTC
d_call: .
clone_size: .
j_call: TRBJ2-7
v_call: TRBV4-2

cdr3_aa: CASSSTTATGTYEQYF
cdr3_nt: TGTGCCAGCAGTTCCACGACGGCCACCGGGACGTACGAGCAGTACTTC
d_call: .
clone_size: many
j_call: TRBJ2-7
v_call: TRBV27

cdr3_aa: CTSSLAWGDTQYF
cdr3_nt: TGTACCAGCAGCTTAGCCTGGGGAGATACGCAGTATTTT
d_call: .
clone_size: .
j_call: TRBJ2-3
v_call: TRBV11-2

cdr3_aa: CASSLRAGEGTEAFF
cdr3_nt: TGTGCCAGCAGCCTCAGGGCAGGCGAGGGAACTGAAGCTTTCTTT
d_call: .
clone_size: .
j_call: TRBJ1-1
v_call: TRBV28

cdr3_aa: CASSPRESGANVLTF
cdr3_nt: TGTGCCAGCAGCCCGAGGGAATCTGGGGCCAACGTCCTGACTTTC
d_call: .
clone_size: many
j_call: TRBJ2-6
v_call: TRBV7-2

cdr3_aa: CSVEGLWDQETQYF
cdr3_nt: TGCAGCGTTGAAGGTCTCTGGGACCAAGAGACCCAGTACTTC
d_call: .
clone_size: .
j_call: TRBJ2-5
v_call: TRBV29-1

cdr3_aa: CASSLHLAGEGETQYF
cdr3_nt: TGTGCCAGCAGTTTACATCTAGCGGGAGAGGGGGAGACCCAGTACTTC
d_call: TRBD2
clone_size: many
j_call: TRBJ2-5
v_call: TRBV12-3/TRBV12-4

cdr3_aa: CASSYSLAGGTYEQYF
cdr3_nt: TGTGCCAGCAGTTACTCCCTAGCGGGAGGGACCTACGAGCAGTACTTC
d_call: TRBD2
clone_size: many
j_call: TRBJ2-7
v_call: TRBV6-6

cdr3_aa: CASSPHGEERELFF
cdr3_nt: TGTGCCAGCAGCCCGCATGGGGAGGAGAGGGAGCTGTTTTTT
d_call: .
clone_size: many
j_call: TRBJ2-2
v_call: TRBV3-1

cdr3_aa: CASSLVRREGLETQYF
cdr3_nt: TGTGCCAGCAGCTTAGTGCGGCGGGAGGGCCTGGAGACCCAGTACTTC
d_call: TRBD2
clone_size: few
j_call: TRBJ2-5
v_call: TRBV7-9

cdr3_aa: CASSQSGTGGNEQFF
cdr3_nt: TGCGCCAGCAGCCAGTCCGGGACAGGGGGGAATGAGCAGTTCTTC
d_call: TRBD1
clone_size: few
j_call: TRBJ2-1
v_call: TRBV4-1

cdr3_aa: CASGQGTILLEQYF
cdr3_nt: TGTGCTAGTGGTCAGGGGACTATCCTCTTAGAGCAGTACTTC
d_call: .
clone_size: many
j_call: TRBJ2-7
v_call: TRBV12-5

cdr3_aa: CALAGADGELFF
cdr3_nt: TGTGCCTTGGCGGGGGCCGACGGGGAGCTGTTTTTT
d_call: .
clone_size: few
j_call: TRBJ2-2
v_call: TRBV10-3

cdr3_aa: CASSQPVGRYTF
cdr3_nt: TGTGCCAGCAGCCAACCCGTCGGGCGCTACACCTTC
d_call: .
clone_size: many
j_call: TRBJ1-2
v_call: TRBV3-1

cdr3_aa: CATSDPSMLGTQYF
cdr3_nt: TGTGCCACCAGTGACCCCAGTATGCTTGGGACCCAGTACTTC
d_call: .
clone_size: many
j_call: TRBJ2-5
v_call: TRBV24-1

cdr3_aa: CASSSSVPQATSYNSPLHF
cdr3_nt: TGTGCCAGCAGTTCCTCGGTCCCACAGGCTACCTCCTATAATTCACCCCTCCACTTT
d_call: .
clone_size: many
j_call: TRBJ1-6
v_call: TRBV27

cdr3_aa: CASSVEPSGRSKFF
cdr3_nt: TGTGCCAGCAGCGTAGAGCCTAGCGGGAGGTCCAAGTTCTTC
d_call: TRBD2
clone_size: .
j_call: TRBJ2-1
v_call: TRBV9

cdr3_aa: CAISDPGLDEQYF
cdr3_nt: TGTGCCATCAGTGACCCCGGCCTAGACGAGCAGTACTTC
d_call: .
clone_size: few
j_call: TRBJ2-7
v_call: TRBV10-3

cdr3_aa: CASSLDPSINEQFF
cdr3_nt: TGTGCCAGCAGTTTAGACCCCTCTATCAATGAGCAGTTCTTC
d_call: .
clone_size: many
j_call: TRBJ2-1
v_call: TRBV28

cdr3_aa: CASRSGTVNTEAFF
cdr3_nt: TGTGCCAGTAGAAGCGGGACAGTGAACACTGAAGCTTTCTTT
d_call: TRBD1
clone_size: many
j_call: TRBJ1-1
v_call: TRBV19

cdr3_aa: CASGSPSWGARRDYGYTF
cdr3_nt: TGTGCCAGCGGTTCTCCTAGCTGGGGCGCGAGGCGGGACTATGGCTACACCTTC
d_call: .
clone_size: .
j_call: TRBJ1-2
v_call: TRBV28

cdr3_aa: CASSLSMTRYGYTF
cdr3_nt: TGTGCCAGCAGTTTATCGATGACCAGATATGGCTACACCTTC
d_call: .
clone_size: many
j_call: TRBJ1-2
v_call: TRBV28

cdr3_aa: CASSLRSGQGSNQPQHF
cdr3_nt: TGTGCCAGCAGCTTGCGTTCCGGACAGGGTAGCAATCAGCCCCAGCATTTT
d_call: TRBD1
clone_size: .
j_call: TRBJ1-5
v_call: TRBV5-6

cdr3_aa: CASCGLAAYNEQFF
cdr3_nt: TGTGCCAGCTGTGGACTAGCGGCTTACAATGAGCAGTTCTTC
d_call: TRBD2
clone_size: many
j_call: TRBJ2-1
v_call: TRBV2

cdr3_aa: CASSRETGPSYEQYF
cdr3_nt: TGTGCCAGCAGCCGAGAGACAGGGCCATCCTACGAGCAGTACTTC
d_call: TRBD1
clone_size: few
j_call: TRBJ2-7
v_call: TRBV14

cdr3_aa: CASSDRENTEAFF
cdr3_nt: TGTGCCAGCAGTGACAGAGAGAACACTGAAGCTTTCTTT
d_call: .
clone_size: many
j_call: TRBJ1-1
v_call: TRBV6-4

cdr3_aa: CASSLRGQGNNSPLHF
cdr3_nt: TGTGCCAGCAGTTTAAGGGGACAGGGGAATAATTCACCCCTCCACTTT
d_call: TRBD1
clone_size: many
j_call: TRBJ1-6
v_call: TRBV28

cdr3_aa: CASNHIWSAAYNEQFF
cdr3_nt: TGTGCCAGCAACCACATCTGGTCTGCGGCCTACAATGAGCAGTTCTTC
d_call: .
clone_size: many
j_call: TRBJ2-1
v_call: TRBV7-2

cdr3_aa: CASSLNLGHLETQYF
cdr3_nt: TGTGCCAGCAGCTTGAACTTGGGCCACTTGGAGACCCAGTACTTC
d_call: .
clone_size: .
j_call: TRBJ2-5
v_call: TRBV7-9

cdr3_aa: CASSDRDRVTDTQYF
cdr3_nt: TGTGCCAGCAGCGACCGGGACAGGGTCACAGATACGCAGTATTTT
d_call: TRBD1
clone_size: many
j_call: TRBJ2-3
v_call: TRBV14

cdr3_aa: CASRSTPTNEKLFF
cdr3_nt: TGTGCCAGCAGATCTACACCAACTAATGAAAAACTGTTTTTT
d_call: .
clone_size: few
j_call: TRBJ1-4
v_call: TRBV12-3/TRBV12-4

cdr3_aa: CASYIGATSGQSSSYEQYF
cdr3_nt: TGTGCCAGCTACATAGGGGCGACTAGCGGGCAGTCCAGCTCCTACGAGCAGTACTTC
d_call: TRBD2
clone_size: many
j_call: TRBJ2-7
v_call: TRBV6-2/TRBV6-3

cdr3_aa: CASRKRESGQPQHF
cdr3_nt: TGTGCCAGCAGGAAACGGGAATCAGGGCAGCCCCAGCATTTT
d_call: .
clone_size: few
j_call: TRBJ1-5
v_call: TRBV6-1

cdr3_aa: CSATTSGSRYEQYF
cdr3_nt: TGCAGTGCGACGACTAGCGGGAGTAGGTACGAGCAGTACTTC
d_call: TRBD2
clone_size: many
j_call: TRBJ2-7
v_call: TRBV20-1

cdr3_aa: CASREDSGADTQYF
cdr3_nt: TGTGCCAGCAGGGAAGACTCAGGGGCAGATACGCAGTATTTT
d_call: .
clone_size: many
j_call: TRBJ2-3
v_call: TRBV6-2/TRBV6-3

cdr3_aa: CASSLVGLIYGYTF
cdr3_nt: TGTGCCAGCAGTTTGGTGGGACTTATCTATGGCTACACCTTC
d_call: .
clone_size: many
j_call: TRBJ1-2
v_call: TRBV12-3/TRBV12-4

cdr3_aa: CASSPGTGAATDTQYF
cdr3_nt: TGTGCTAGCAGCCCAGGGACAGGGGCGGCCACAGATACGCAGTATTTT
d_call: TRBD1
clone_size: .
j_call: TRBJ2-3
v_call: TRBV7-7

cdr3_aa: CASAPLGGRAGSGNTIYF
cdr3_nt: TGTGCCAGCGCACCTCTCGGGGGCAGGGCCGGGTCTGGAAACACCATATATTTT
d_call: .
clone_size: many
j_call: TRBJ1-3
v_call: TRBV27

cdr3_aa: CASSASSGKAYEQYF
cdr3_nt: TGTGCCAGCAGCGCGTCTAGCGGGAAGGCCTACGAGCAGTACTTC
d_call: TRBD2
clone_size: many
j_call: TRBJ2-7
v_call: TRBV7-2

cdr3_aa: CSARELDRETQYF
cdr3_nt: TGCAGTGCTAGAGAGCTGGACCGAGAGACCCAGTACTTC
d_call: .
clone_size: many
j_call: TRBJ2-5
v_call: TRBV20-1

cdr3_aa: CASSPGQTNYEQYF
cdr3_nt: TGTGCCAGCAGCCCCGGGCAGACAAACTACGAGCAGTACTTC
d_call: .
clone_size: few
j_call: TRBJ2-7
v_call: TRBV6-1

cdr3_aa: CASSLREKLSYEQYF
cdr3_nt: TGTGCCAGCAGCTTACGGGAAAAGCTTTCATACGAGCAGTACTTC
d_call: .
clone_size: many
j_call: TRBJ2-7
v_call: TRBV13

cdr3_aa: CSARDTRSSGNTIYF
cdr3_nt: TGCAGTGCTAGAGATACCAGAAGCTCTGGAAACACCATATATTTT
d_call: .
clone_size: few
j_call: TRBJ1-3
v_call: TRBV20-1

cdr3_aa: CASSFDQGDYGYTF
cdr3_nt: TGTGCCAGCAGCTTTGATCAAGGGGACTATGGCTACACCTTC
d_call: .
clone_size: many
j_call: TRBJ1-2
v_call: TRBV11-2

cdr3_aa: CASREGYSNQPQHF
cdr3_nt: TGTGCCAGCAGGGAAGGTTATAGCAATCAGCCCCAGCATTTT
d_call: .
clone_size: many
j_call: TRBJ1-5
v_call: TRBV6-1

cdr3_aa: CASSSRQGKYEQYF
cdr3_nt: TGTGCCAGCAGCTCGAGACAGGGGAAATACGAGCAGTACTTC
d_call: TRBD1
clone_size: .
j_call: TRBJ2-7
v_call: TRBV11-1